This passage covers 21 T cell receptor beta chains from one sample sequenced in a study of Graves' ophthalmopathy and Graves' hyperthyroidism (dated by TCRdb to between 2018 and 2020). This sample was sequenced with an Illumina HiSeq 2000. For repertoire sequencing, the TCR beta CDR3 regions were amplified from RNA transcripts. HTBI primers and the Qiagen OneStep RT-PCR kit were used in a first-round RT-PCR, which was followed by a second-round multiplex PCR, size selection and purification. TCRdb cleaned the public reads at Q25 with fastp, built clones with MiXCR and kept in-frame beta chains. Each entry is one CDR3 protein sequence, shown with its most common DNA and genes. This sample is represented by about 410,000 distinct CDR3 sequences; approximately 16% of them were singletons. The top ten hold more than 1.5% of the sample. Sequenced input: peripheral blood. The receptors were gathered from a woman under 30 with Graves' ophthalmopathy. Donor details come from another sample of the same person, matched by shared clones.

This clonotype was seen many times. CDR3 residues: CAISEGGRNYGYTF. The CDR3 coding sequence is TGTGCCATCAGTGAAGGGGGCCGAAACTATGGCTACACCTTC. J is TRBJ1-2 and V is TRBV10-3; 7 bases line up with TRBD1. Losses at the gene ends were 3 bases for V and 2 bases for J; bases not matched to a gene: 3. The CDR3 covers 14 residues. Germline values: CDR1 ENHRY, CDR2 SYGVKD.

J is TRBJ2-7 and V is TRBV12-3 or TRBV12-4; 7 nucleotides line up with TRBD1. Trimming at V came to 6 bases and at J to 7 bases, leaving 6 bases not matched to a gene. This CDR3 has 12 amino acids. The CDR3: CASSRGREEQYF. In DNA, the CDR3 is TGTGCCAGCAGCAGGGGGAGAGAGGAGCAGTACTTC.

This sequence joins TRBV6-1 and TRBJ2-5, with D tentatively TRBD1 (5 bases). The CDR3 totals 14 residues. Trimming stripped 10 bases from V and 11 bases from J, with 26 bases between. CDR1 and CDR2 from the germline V gene are MNHNS and SASEGT. CDR3 nucleotides: TGTGCCACCACGACCGTAGAGTCAGGGTTTTCTCAGTACTTC. Translating it yields CATTTVESGFSQYF.

This chain uses TRBV5-5 with TRBJ1-1; 8 nucleotides line up with TRBD1. This CDR3 has 15 amino acids. V lost 0 bases to trimming and J lost 4 bases; unmatched junction nucleotides: 5. The germline gives CDR1 SGHKS, CDR2 YYEKEE (reference sequence). CDR3 amino acids: CASSLDPGGVTEAFF. Here the CDR3 DNA reads TGTGCCAGCAGCTTGGATCCAGGGGGCGTCACTGAAGCTTTCTTT.

Of note for this clonotype: Germline is not matched at one junction end, which may reflect a read error. The chain joins TRBV27 to TRBJ2-5; TRBD1 is a possible D gene (6 bases). The CDR3 is 15 residues long. CDR1 is MNHEY and CDR2 is SMNVEV in the germline V gene (reference sequence). The CDR3: CTSSPTDSLGETQYF. CDR3 DNA: TGTACCAGCAGTCCGACGGACAGCTTGGGGGAGACCCAGTACTTC.

In its sample, this clonotype was seen many times. This chain joins TRBV7-2 and TRBJ1-4, with a possible D match to TRBD1 (5 bases). The CDR3 has 13 residues. Per germline, CDR1 SGHTA and CDR2 FQGNSA. Trimming stripped 2 bases from V and 11 bases from J, with 12 bases between. As DNA, the CDR3 is TGTGCCAGCAGCTTATTTGGGGGGGATAAACTGTTTTTT. Protein sequence: CASSLFGGDKLFF.

This clonotype has a count of ten or more. The gene calls are TRBV28 and TRBJ2-5; D is uncertain. Trimming shortened V by 1 base and J by 2 bases, and 11 bases separated the two germline ends. This CDR3 comprises 15 residues. Looked up from germline, CDR1 is MDHEN and CDR2 is SYDVKM. The CDR3 sequence: CASSLSVTRQETQYF. CDR3 nucleotides: TGTGCCAGCAGTTTATCCGTGACACGACAAGAGACCCAGTACTTC. Full variable domain (remainder filled in from reference TRBV28 and TRBJ2-5): DVKVTQSSRYLVKRTGEKVFLECVQDMDHENMFWYRQDPGLGLRLIYFSYDVKMKEKGDIPEGYSVSREKKERFSLILESASTNQTSMYLCASSLSVTRQETQYFGPGTRLLVL.

This clonotype has a count of ten or more. The rearrangement uses TRBV14 and TRBJ2-7, with D unresolved. Germline CDR1 SGHDN, CDR2 FVKESK. The CDR3 spans 12 residues. The V and J ends lost 4 bases and 3 bases respectively, with 7 bases between them. The CDR3 region has the DNA TGTGCCAGCAGCCGAGCGAGCTACGAGCAGTACTTC. It specifies CASSRASYEQYF.

This clonotype was observed at least ten times. The chain has TRBV6-5 and TRBJ1-1; no firm D call. The length of the CDR3 is 15 residues. Trimming took 7 bases from V and 4 from J, leaving 19 bases between them. Germline CDR1 and CDR2: MNHEY and SVGAGI. CDR3 sequence (DNA): TGTGCCAGCACCTACGGCGGTTCTTGGGGCACTGAAGCTTTCTTT. This codes for CASTYGGSWGTEAFF.

In its sample, this clonotype was seen many times. J is TRBJ2-7 and V is TRBV7-3; 13 bases map to TRBD2. V shed 3 bases, J shed 3 bases, and the junction held 5 bases outside the gene matches. Looked up from germline, CDR1 is SGHTA and CDR2 is FQGTGA. This CDR3 comprises 16 residues. The CDR3 reads CASSFSGTSGVYEQYF. CDR3 DNA: TGTGCCAGCAGCTTCTCCGGGACTAGCGGGGTCTACGAGCAGTACTTC.

The genes are TRBV7-9 and TRBJ2-7; no clear D. Trimming cost V 5 bases and J 1 base, with 12 bases left between them. CDR1 and CDR2 (germline): SEHNR, FQNEAQ (reference sequence). This CDR3 has 14 amino acids. In DNA form, the CDR3 reads TGTGCCAGCAGCGCGACGGACGGATCCTACGAGCAGTACTTC. This encodes CASSATDGSYEQYF.

This clonotype has a count of ten or more. The chain's CDR3 is CASSQDRDGDYGYTF. The CDR3 region has the DNA TGTGCCAGCAGCCAGGACAGGGACGGAGACTATGGCTACACCTTC. The chain couples TRBV28 to TRBJ1-2; 8 bases align to TRBD1. V shed 6 bases, J shed 3 bases, and the junction held 9 bases outside the gene matches. CDR3 length: 15 amino acids. CDR1 and CDR2 from the germline V gene are MDHEN and SYDVKM.

This clonotype was counted only a few times. The gene calls are TRBV14 and TRBJ2-4, with D perhaps matching TRBD1 or TRBD2 (6 bases each). In germline, CDR1 is SGHDN, CDR2 FVKESK. The CDR3 is 19 amino acids. Trimming removed 0 bases at V and 1 base at J, with 19 bases between. CDR3 sequence: CASSQDRDLSGAAKNIQYF. CDR3 nucleotides: TGTGCCAGCAGCCAAGACCGGGACTTATCGGGGGCGGCCAAAAACATTCAGTACTTC.

The chain has TRBV11-2 and TRBJ2-2; 7 nucleotides match TRBD2. V lost 5 bases, J lost 3 bases, and 9 bases stayed unmatched. Germline V lookup: CDR1 SGHAT, CDR2 FQNNGV. This CDR3 comprises 16 residues. The CDR3 DNA sequence: TGTGCCAGCAGCCCAGAAGGGACTACATACACCGGGGAGCTGTTTTTT. Translation gives CASSPEGTTYTGELFF.

This clonotype appeared many times. J is TRBJ1-1 and V is TRBV11-2, with D possibly matching TRBD1 (6 bases). Germline V gives CDR1 SGHAT, CDR2 FQNNGV. Trimming cost V 5 bases and J 0 bases, with 13 bases left between them. This CDR3 has 15 residues. The CDR3 nucleotides are TGTGCCAGCAGCACCACAGGGTCCATGAACACTGAAGCTTTCTTT. This gives the protein CASSTTGSMNTEAFF.

The sample holds many counts of this clonotype. The chain joins TRBV28 to TRBJ1-5; D perhaps matches TRBD1 (5 bases). Trimming left V 5 bases short and J 3 bases short, with 11 bases between. CDR1 is MDHEN, CDR2 SYDVKM, per germline. The CDR3 consists of 14 residues. CDR3 nucleotides: TGTGCCAGCAGTCCCGGGACGGACAATCAGCCCCAGCATTTT. Amino acid sequence: CASSPGTDNQPQHF.

This clonotype has at least ten counts. V and J are TRBV7-3 and TRBJ2-2, with 10 bases fitting TRBD1. Germline loops: CDR1 SGHTA, CDR2 FQGTGA. With V trimmed by 4 bases and J by 6 bases, 2 bases remained unmatched. The CDR3 has 14 residues. CDR3 amino acids: CASSSGTGAGELFF. The CDR3 DNA reads as TGTGCCAGCAGCTCAGGGACAGGGGCCGGGGAGCTGTTTTTT.

This clonotype was counted many times. The rearrangement links TRBV7-2 to TRBJ2-7; either TRBD1 or TRBD2 may fit D (5 bases each). The CDR3 is made up of 14 amino acids. V lost 0 bases and J lost 3, with 9 bases in between. The germline gives CDR1 SGHTA, CDR2 FQGNSA. CDR3 bases: TGTGCCAGCAGCTTAGCTCAGGGAGTCTACGAGCAGTACTTC. Encoded protein: CASSLAQGVYEQYF. Together with reference TRBV7-2 and TRBJ2-7, the CDR3 gives the full variable domain: GAGVSQSPSNKVTEKGKDVELRCDPISGHTALYWYRQSLGQGLEFLIYFQGNSAPDKSGLPSDRFSAERTGGSVSTLTIQRTQQEDSAVYLCASSLAQGVYEQYFGPGTRLTVT.

This clonotype occurred a few times. The chain employs TRBV6-1 and TRBJ1-6, with D possibly matching TRBD1 (5 bases). Trimming pared 3 bases from V and 2 bases from J, leaving 11 bases between. The CDR3 runs to 16 residues. CDR1 is MNHNS and CDR2 is SASEGT in the germline V gene. The CDR3: CASSDAGITYNSPLHF. The CDR3 nucleotides are TGTGCCAGCAGTGATGCAGGGATAACCTATAATTCACCCCTCCACTTT.

There are many counts of this clonotype. The rearrangement links TRBV4-3 to TRBJ2-7; 8 bases match TRBD1. This CDR3 has 14 residues. Germline assignment: CDR1 LGHNA and CDR2 YSLEER. The V gene end was trimmed by 4 bases and the J gene end by 5 bases; junction bases not matched to a gene: 7. CDR3 in amino acids: CASSLTGAQNEQYF. For the CDR3, the DNA is TGCGCCAGCAGCCTGACAGGGGCCCAAAACGAGCAGTACTTC.

This clonotype was seen repeatedly, ten times or more. V usage is TRBV12-3 or TRBV12-4 and J usage is TRBJ1-3; a weak D match, TRBD1 (5 bases). CDR3 size: 16 residues. V shed 3 bases and J shed 4 bases, with 16 bases lying between them. CDR3 sequence reads: CASSFHRDRGGNTIYF. In DNA form, the CDR3 reads TGTGCCAGCAGTTTCCACCGGGACCGAGGGGGAAACACCATATATTTT.